Below, 9 T cell receptor beta chains from the same sample are listed, as sequenced in a study of cytomegalovirus exposure and HLA in healthy donors. Amplification used 60 Vbeta primers and 13 Jbeta primers. Assay used: immunoSEQ multiplex PCR; TCRdb lists only in-frame clones, some missing. In the table there are around 100,000 clones, less than 90% of which are singletons. The sequenced sample was PBMCs. Receptor source: a man aged 35 to 55 in good health and CMV-seronegative.

The chain is built from TRBV5-1 and TRBJ2-5; D gene uncertain. The CDR3 length is 12 residues. V was clipped by 4 bases and J by 4 bases, with 8 bases between them. CDR1 is SGHRS, CDR2 YFSETQ, per germline. In DNA, the CDR3 is TGCGCCAGCAGCATAGAGTTAGAGACCCAGTACTTC. As protein: CASSIELETQYF.

As to this clone: The junction and the germline gene differ at one end; a read error may be behind it. The chain couples TRBV7-3 to TRBJ2-5; D possibly corresponds to TRBD1 (6 bases). The CDR3 covers 14 residues. In germline, CDR1 is SGHTA, CDR2 FQGTGA. The CDR3 region is CSSSLQGRRETQYF. The CDR3 coding sequence is TGTTCCAGCAGCTTACAGGGCAGACGAGAGACCCAGTACTTC. The full variable domain, with the rest looked up from reference TRBV7-3 and TRBJ2-5, is GAGVSQTPSNKVTEKGKYVELRCDPISGHTALYWYRQSLGQGPEFLIYFQGTGAADDSGLPNDRFFAVRPEGSVSTLKIQRTERGDSAVYLCSSSLQGRRETQYFGPGTRLLVL.

The chain carries TRBV30 and TRBJ2-5; D remains ambiguous. This CDR3 spans 17 amino acids. V was trimmed by 4 bases and J by 7 bases, leaving 28 bases between them. Germline lookup yields CDR1 GTSNPN and CDR2 SVGIG (reference sequence). The CDR3 DNA sequence: TGTGCCTGGACCGGCATGGCCCAGACTGTCCTCCTGGGGACCCAGTACTTC. As protein: CAWTGMAQTVLLGTQYF. Based on the CDR3 plus reference TRBV30 and TRBJ2-5, the full variable domain is SQTIHQWPATLVQPVGSPLSLECTVEGTSNPNLYWYRQAAGRGLQLLFYSVGIGQISSEVPQNLSASRPQDRQFILSSKKLLLSDSGFYLCAWTGMAQTVLLGTQYFGPGTRLLVL.

The chain uses TRBV5-4 and TRBJ2-7; D is possibly TRBD1 (6 bases). This CDR3 region has 12 residues. V lost 4 bases, J lost 3 bases, and 8 bases lay in between. Per the germline V gene, CDR1 is SGHNT and CDR2 is YYREEE (reference sequence). The CDR3, as DNA: TGTGCCAGCAGCCTAGGGGGCTACGAGCAGTACTTC. Its translation is CASSLGGYEQYF.

This sequence joins TRBV29-1 and TRBJ1-1; no clear D gene. Looked up from germline, CDR1 is SQVTM and CDR2 is ANQGSEA. The ends were cut back, 2 bases at V and 2 bases at J, with 9 bases in the middle. This CDR3 has 13 residues. The CDR3: CSVETPSNTEAFF. DNA for the CDR3: TGCAGCGTTGAAACCCCAAGCAACACTGAAGCTTTCTTT.

A single count supports this clone. The gene calls are TRBV6-1 and TRBJ1-5; 8 nucleotides line up with TRBD1. The V gene end was trimmed by 6 bases and the J gene end by 2 bases; junction bases not matched to a gene: 6. CDR3 length equals 15 residues. The germline gives CDR1 MNHNS, CDR2 SASEGT. In DNA, the CDR3 is TGTGCCAGCAGGGCGACAGGGGCTGGCAATCAGCCCCAGCATTTT. As protein: CASRATGAGNQPQHF.

The V gene is TRBV7-9, the J gene TRBJ2-2; 7 bases match TRBD1. The CDR3 has 14 amino acids. With 5 bases clipped from V and 5 bases from J, the junction kept 5 bases outside the gene matches. Per the germline V gene, CDR1 is SEHNR and CDR2 is FQNEAQ (reference sequence). This CDR3 reads CASSRTGETGELFF. CDR3 nucleotide sequence: TGTGCCAGCAGCCGAACAGGGGAAACCGGGGAGCTGTTTTTT. The full variable domain, with the rest looked up from reference TRBV7-9 and TRBJ2-2, is DTGVSQNPRHKITKRGQNVTFRCDPISEHNRLYWYRQTLGQGPEFLTYFQNEAQLEKSRLLSDRFSAERPKGSFSTLEIQRTEQGDSAMYLCASSRTGETGELFFGEGSRLTVL.

V and J are TRBV15 and TRBJ1-3; D gene unclear. Per the germline V gene, CDR1 is LNHNV and CDR2 is YYDKDF (reference sequence). CDR3 length equals 15 residues. The V end was cut by 3 bases, the J end by 0 bases, with 9 bases between. The CDR3 bases are TGTGCCACCAGCAGGCTGGTAGCCTCTGGAAACACCATATATTTT. Translated: CATSRLVASGNTIYF.

The chain couples TRBV7-9 to TRBJ1-2; possibly TRBD1 for D (5 bases). Between the trimmed V and J ends, which lost 2 bases and 2 bases, there was a span of 6 bases. Per germline, CDR1 SEHNR and CDR2 FQNEAQ (reference sequence). The CDR3 runs to 13 residues. This chain's CDR3 is CASSLQGNYGYTF. The DNA of the CDR3 is TGTGCCAGCAGCTTACAGGGAAACTATGGCTACACCTTC.